Below, 25 T cell receptor beta chains from the same sample are listed, as sequenced in a study of response to subunit inactivated influenza vaccine. TCRdb independently ran MiXCR on the RT-PCR reads; one entry per CDR3 protein. The repertoire has roughly 650,000 distinct CDR3 sequences, around 13% of them found once; the top ten carry approximately 7.6%. Sequenced here: PBMCs from blood, sampled about 14 days before vaccination. These TCRs come from a man in his fifties or sixties who received an inactivated influenza vaccine.

The J gene is TRBJ2-7, the V gene TRBV5-1, with 7 bases matching TRBD2. Germline trimming cut 4 bases from V and 6 bases from J; bases unmatched to any gene: 13. The CDR3 sequence is 15 residues long. Germline assignment: CDR1 SGHRS and CDR2 YFSETQ. CDR3 loop: CASSPPGTTTIEQYF. CDR3 nucleotide sequence: TGCGCCAGCAGCCCCCCCGGGACTACTACCATCGAGCAGTACTTC.

This clonotype was observed a handful of times. The chain has TRBV5-1 and TRBJ1-2, with 11 positions matching TRBD1. The germline V gene encodes CDR1 SGHRS and CDR2 YFSETQ. The junction had 7 bases not matched to a gene; V was cut back by 2 bases and J by 4 bases. This CDR3 is built from 16 residues. This chain's CDR3 is CASSLRTGGAGYGYTF. The CDR3 DNA follows: TGCGCCAGCAGCTTAAGGACAGGGGGCGCTGGCTATGGCTACACCTTC.

This clonotype was seen more than once but under ten times. The chain is built from TRBV11-2 and TRBJ2-7; 11 nucleotides line up with TRBD1. With V trimmed by 5 bases and J by 2 bases, 5 bases remained unmatched. The CDR3 totals 15 residues. The germline gives CDR1 SGHAT, CDR2 FQNNGV. The CDR3 spells CASSGGQGAAYEQYF. In DNA, the CDR3 is TGTGCCAGCAGCGGAGGACAGGGGGCTGCCTACGAGCAGTACTTC.

This rearrangement joins TRBV12-3 or TRBV12-4 to TRBJ2-4; weak D call: TRBD1 (6 bases). V shed 6 bases and J shed 9 bases, with 15 bases lying between them. The CDR3 extends over 13 amino acids. The CDR3 coding sequence is TGTGCCAGCAGCCTCCCAGGGACAAGCATTCAGTACTTC. It specifies CASSLPGTSIQYF.

Many counts were recorded for this clonotype. The V gene is TRBV12-3 or TRBV12-4, the J gene TRBJ2-3; tentatively, D is TRBD2 (6 bases). The CDR3 totals 14 residues. The V end lost 2 bases, the J end lost 1 base, and 7 bases lay between the germline ends. In DNA form, the CDR3 reads TGTGCCAGCAGTTTATGGGGGGGCACAGATACGCAGTATTTT. Its translation: CASSLWGGTDTQYF.

V gene TRBV4-3 combines with J gene TRBJ2-2, with D possibly TRBD2 on 5 matching bases. V lost 1 base and J lost 2, with 14 bases in between. This CDR3 is 17 amino acids long. CDR1 is LGHNA and CDR2 is YSLEER in the germline V gene. The CDR3 sequence is CASSQVVRGSNTGELFF. In DNA, the CDR3 is TGCGCCAGCAGCCAAGTAGTGAGAGGGTCAAACACCGGGGAGCTGTTTTTT.

In this sample, this clonotype turned up many times. The V call is TRBV4-1, the J call TRBJ2-3, with D perhaps matching TRBD1 (6 bases). The V and J ends lost 0 bases and 2 bases respectively, with 12 bases between them. The CDR3 extends over 16 amino acids. From germline, CDR1 is MGHRA and CDR2 YSYEKL. CDR3 sequence reads: CASSQDPGVNTDTQYF. DNA for the CDR3: TGCGCCAGCAGCCAAGATCCAGGGGTAAACACAGATACGCAGTATTTT.

V is TRBV27 and J is TRBJ2-5, with D possibly matching TRBD2 (6 bases). Germline CDR1 reads MNHEY; CDR2 reads SMNVEV (reference sequence). With 6 bases removed from V and 4 bases from J, the gap between germline ends came to 12 bases. CDR3 size: 13 residues. CDR3 sequence reads: CASRDYRGETQYF. DNA of the CDR3: TGTGCCAGCAGGGACTACCGGGGAGAGACCCAGTACTTC.

In its sample, this clonotype was seen a few times. The V gene is TRBV20-1, the J gene TRBJ1-5; the D gene is possibly TRBD1 (5 bases). The CDR3 length is 13 residues. Trimming pared 5 bases from V and 1 base from J, leaving 9 bases between. CDR1 and CDR2 from the germline V gene are DFQATT and SNEGSKA (reference sequence). As DNA, the CDR3 is TGCAGTGCTTCCGGGGGGAGCAATCAGCCCCAGCATTTT. Translated, it gives CSASGGSNQPQHF.

This clonotype turned up a few times. This chain links TRBV4-3 with TRBJ1-5; 10 bases line up with TRBD1. Trimming removed 3 bases from V and 5 bases from J; junction bases left unmatched: 4. Germline V lookup: CDR1 LGHNA, CDR2 YSLEER. The CDR3 covers 15 residues. CDR3 sequence reads: CASSQGTGEDQPQHF. CDR3 DNA: TGCGCCAGCAGCCAGGGGACAGGGGAAGATCAGCCCCAGCATTTT.

This clonotype appeared a few times. The V and J genes are TRBV28 and TRBJ2-3; TRBD2 aligns across 8 bases. Germline CDR1 and CDR2: MDHEN and SYDVKM. J lost 0 bases, V lost 7 bases, and 3 bases had no gene match. CDR3 length: 14 amino acids. CDR3 protein: CASTGLGSTDTQYF. DNA of the CDR3: TGTGCCAGCACGGGACTAGGTAGCACAGATACGCAGTATTTT.

This clonotype was observed a few times. The rearrangement links TRBV5-1 to TRBJ2-3, with 11 positions matching TRBD2. The CDR3 loop spans 18 amino acids. V lost 8 bases, J lost 0 bases, and 14 bases stayed unmatched. Germline CDR1 SGHRS, CDR2 YFSETQ. CDR3: CASKTTSGAAISTDTQYF. Here the CDR3 DNA reads TGCGCCAGTAAAACGACTAGCGGGGCCGCAATTAGCACAGATACGCAGTATTTT.

This chain links TRBV6-5 with TRBJ2-1, with D maybe TRBD2 (5 bases). The V end lost 2 bases, the J end lost 1 base, and 18 bases lay between the germline ends. CDR1 and CDR2 (germline): MNHEY, SVGAGI. The CDR3 extends over 18 amino acids. The DNA for the CDR3 is TGTGCCAGCAGTTACGGATTAGGGTTCGGCGGGTCCTACAATGAGCAGTTCTTC. This sequence encodes CASSYGLGFGGSYNEQFF.

This clonotype has ten or more counts. The V call is TRBV7-9, the J call TRBJ2-7; D gene unclear. Per germline, CDR1 SEHNR and CDR2 FQNEAQ (reference sequence). CDR3 size: 13 residues. The V and J ends lost 4 bases and 3 bases respectively, with 10 bases between them. Written as DNA, the CDR3 is TGTGCCAGCAGCTCCACCAATTTCTACGAGCAGTACTTC. It specifies CASSSTNFYEQYF.

This clonotype was seen a handful of times. The chain has TRBV4-3 and TRBJ2-3; 8 bases agree with TRBD2. Losses at the gene ends were 2 bases for V and 0 bases for J; bases not matched to a gene: 10. The CDR3 has 18 amino acids. Per germline, CDR1 LGHNA and CDR2 YSLEER. CDR3 in DNA: TGCGCCAGCAGCCAAATGGGAGTAGCGGGGTTTAGCACAGATACGCAGTATTTT. Protein sequence: CASSQMGVAGFSTDTQYF.

This clonotype occurred a few times. The genes are TRBV20-1 and TRBJ2-7; 12 bases line up with TRBD2. There are 16 residues in the CDR3. The germline V gene has CDR1 DFQATT and CDR2 SNEGSKA (reference sequence). The V segment lost 3 bases and the J segment 4 bases; nucleotides outside the gene matches: 10. The CDR3 nucleotides are TGCAGTGCTAGGATTCTAGCGGGAGGGCCTTGGTACGAGCAGTACTTC. This gives the protein CSARILAGGPWYEQYF.

There are a few counts of this clonotype. The V call is TRBV12-3 or TRBV12-4, the J call TRBJ2-3, with TRBD2 matching over 13 bases. The trim removed 3 bases at V and 4 bases at J, leaving 7 bases unmatched. The CDR3 extends over 17 amino acids. The chain's CDR3 is CASSFQLGTSGADTQYF. The CDR3 DNA sequence: TGTGCCAGCAGTTTCCAATTGGGGACTAGCGGGGCAGATACGCAGTATTTT.

The sample holds many counts of this clonotype. The chain is built from TRBV20-1 and TRBJ2-2; D gene unclear. Germline assignment: CDR1 DFQATT and CDR2 SNEGSKA (reference sequence). The CDR3 runs 14 residues. V lost 3 bases and J 6 bases, leaving 14 bases between the germline ends. The CDR3 here is CSARRQFASGELFF. In DNA, the CDR3 is TGCAGTGCTAGGAGGCAGTTCGCATCCGGGGAGCTGTTTTTT.

The CDR3 reads CASSQDGWGGTSSYEQYF. The CDR3 coding sequence is TGTGCCAGCAGCCAAGACGGGTGGGGCGGGACCAGCTCCTACGAGCAGTACTTC. This chain uses TRBV4-2 with TRBJ2-7; TRBD2 might be the D (6 bases). Germline assignment: CDR1 LGHNA and CDR2 YNFKEQ. The V end lost 0 bases, the J end lost 0 bases, and 18 bases lay between the germline ends. The CDR3 is made up of 18 amino acids.

This clonotype has a handful of counts. This rearrangement joins TRBV28 to TRBJ2-7; possible D gene TRBD2, 5 bases. V was pared by 7 bases and J by 2 bases, with 12 bases between. CDR1 and CDR2 (germline): MDHEN, SYDVKM. The CDR3 runs to 13 residues. CDR3 region: CASKAEVPYEQYF. DNA of the CDR3: TGTGCCAGCAAGGCGGAGGTGCCCTACGAGCAGTACTTC.

The V gene is TRBV5-5, the J gene TRBJ1-1; D gene ambiguous. V dropped 0 bases and J dropped 10 bases, with 10 bases sitting between them. This CDR3 comprises 12 residues. Germline V gene data show CDR1 as SGHKS and CDR2 as YYEKEE (reference sequence). CDR3 in amino acids: CASSLDQVIAFF. CDR3 nucleotide sequence: TGTGCCAGCAGCTTGGACCAGGTTATAGCTTTCTTT.

The V gene is TRBV12-3 or TRBV12-4, the J gene TRBJ2-2; 10 positions match TRBD1. This CDR3 comprises 16 residues. Trimming cost V 6 bases and J 5 bases; bases outside gene matches: 9. Written as DNA, the CDR3 is TGTGCCAGCAGACTGGGGACAGGGGAAGGGACCGGGGAGCTGTTTTTT. Protein: CASRLGTGEGTGELFF.

This clonotype was found many times. The gene calls are TRBV29-1 and TRBJ2-6; 8 nucleotides match TRBD2. Germline CDR1 SQVTM, CDR2 ANQGSEA. The CDR3 has 14 residues. J was trimmed by 4 bases and V by 5 bases; bases with no gene match: 4. This CDR3 reads CSVRGGYGANVLTF. The CDR3 DNA reads as TGCAGCGTTCGGGGGGGCTACGGGGCCAACGTCCTGACTTTC.

This clonotype has a handful of counts. V is TRBV9 and J is TRBJ2-1, with D maybe TRBD2 (6 bases). From germline, CDR1 is SGDLS and CDR2 YYNGEE. The CDR3 contains 16 residues. V was trimmed by 0 bases and J by 0 bases, leaving 10 bases between them. CDR3 loop: CASSVDPAGSYNEQFF. As DNA, the CDR3 is TGTGCCAGCAGCGTAGATCCAGCGGGCTCCTACAATGAGCAGTTCTTC.

This chain uses TRBV4-3 with TRBJ1-1; no firm D call. Germline loops: CDR1 LGHNA, CDR2 YSLEER. The V gene lost 3 bases and the J gene lost 2 bases, with 10 bases spanning the gap. The length of the CDR3 is 14 residues. The CDR3 DNA reads as TGCGCCAGCAGCCATTCCCGGGGTAACACTGAAGCTTTCTTT. This encodes CASSHSRGNTEAFF.